The clone carrying this T cell receptor beta chain was seen many times. Its antigen is unidentified. No treatment of any kind had been given to any patient before thyroid surgery. The data were obtained in a study of metastatic and nonmetastatic thyroid tumors. About the research overall: Comparison of repertoires was carried out across blood and tumor or nodule tissue from malignant and benign thyroid patients. Study findings and constraints: In blood and tumor, TCR beta diversity was reportedly significantly higher in malignant thyroid tumors than in benign nodules.

Trimming removed 3 bases at V and 6 bases at J, with 10 bases between. The CDR3 sequence is 13 residues long. Germline CDR1 PRHDT, CDR2 FYEKMQ (reference sequence). Authors' processing steps: In papillary thyroid cancer, a distant-metastasis classifier was built using CDR3 differences across clinicopathological groups. TCRdb used MiXCR to call clones anew from the PCR reads. TCRdb, not the authors, supplied the V and J calls. The sample contains under 95,000 clones, around 9.1% of which appear only once. The sample consisted of blood. This sequence joins TRBV13 and TRBJ2-3, with D uncertain. This sequence was found in a female donor with papillary thyroid cancer or a benign thyroid nodule (not recorded which). Some clones in this sample may be carry-over from other donors' samples. CDR3 coding DNA: TGTGCCAGCAGCTTCCAGGTCCGGGATACGCAGTATTTT. This sequence encodes CASSFQVRDTQYF. Together with reference TRBV13 and TRBJ2-3, the CDR3 gives the full variable domain: AAGVIQSPRHLIKEKRETATLKCYPIPRHDTVYWYQQGPGQDPQFLISFYEKMQSDKGSIPDRFSAQQFSDYHSELNMSSLELGDSALYFCASSFQVRDTQYFGPGTRLTVL.